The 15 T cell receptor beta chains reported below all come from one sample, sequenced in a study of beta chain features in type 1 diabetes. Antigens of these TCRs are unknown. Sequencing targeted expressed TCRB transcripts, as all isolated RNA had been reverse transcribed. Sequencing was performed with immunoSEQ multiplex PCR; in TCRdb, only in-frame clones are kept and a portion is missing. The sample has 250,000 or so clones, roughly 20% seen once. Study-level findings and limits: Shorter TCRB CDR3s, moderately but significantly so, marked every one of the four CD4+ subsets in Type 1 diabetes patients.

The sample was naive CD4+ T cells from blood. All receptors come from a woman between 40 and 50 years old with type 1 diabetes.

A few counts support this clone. The CDR3 sequence is CASSEGGNLGETQYF. In DNA form, the CDR3 reads TGTGCCAGCAGTGAAGGAGGGAACTTGGGAGAGACCCAGTACTTC. The chain uses TRBV25-1 and TRBJ2-5; tentative D call: TRBD2 (6 bases). Between the trimmed V and J ends, which lost 2 bases and 4 bases, there was a span of 14 bases. CDR1 MGHDK and CDR2 SYGVNS come from the germline V gene. The CDR3 consists of 15 residues.

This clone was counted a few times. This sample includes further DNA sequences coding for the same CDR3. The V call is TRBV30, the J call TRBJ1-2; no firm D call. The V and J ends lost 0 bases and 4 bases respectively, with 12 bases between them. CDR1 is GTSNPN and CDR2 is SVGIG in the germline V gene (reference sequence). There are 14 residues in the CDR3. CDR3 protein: CAWSVRVVSYGYTF. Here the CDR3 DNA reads TGTGCCTGGAGTGTACGGGTAGTGAGCTATGGCTACACCTTC.

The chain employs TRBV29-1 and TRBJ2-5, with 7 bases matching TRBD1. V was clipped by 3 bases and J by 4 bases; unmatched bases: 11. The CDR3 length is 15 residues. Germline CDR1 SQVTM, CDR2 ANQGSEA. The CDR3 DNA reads TGCAGCGTTGATGCGGGCAGGGGGTTGTCAGAGACCCAGTACTTC. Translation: CSVDAGRGLSETQYF.

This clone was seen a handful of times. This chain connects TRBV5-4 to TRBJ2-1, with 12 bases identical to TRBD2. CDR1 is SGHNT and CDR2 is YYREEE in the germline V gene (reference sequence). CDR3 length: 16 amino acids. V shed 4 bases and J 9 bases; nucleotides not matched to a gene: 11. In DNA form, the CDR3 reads TGTGCCAGCAGCACTAATGGGGCTAGCGGGGGGGGTGAGCAGTTCTTC. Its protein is CASSTNGASGGGEQFF.

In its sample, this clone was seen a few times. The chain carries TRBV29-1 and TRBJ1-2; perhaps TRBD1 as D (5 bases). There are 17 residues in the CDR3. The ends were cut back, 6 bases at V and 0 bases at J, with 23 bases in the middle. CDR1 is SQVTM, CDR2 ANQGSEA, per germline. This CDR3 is CSVGGEDEPFSNYGYTF. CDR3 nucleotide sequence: TGCAGCGTCGGGGGTGAGGACGAACCCTTTTCTAACTATGGCTACACCTTC.

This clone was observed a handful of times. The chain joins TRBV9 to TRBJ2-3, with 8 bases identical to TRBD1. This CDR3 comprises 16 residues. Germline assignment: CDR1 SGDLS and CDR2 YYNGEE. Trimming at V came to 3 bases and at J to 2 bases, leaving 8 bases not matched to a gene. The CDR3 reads CASSGHTGGNTDTQYF. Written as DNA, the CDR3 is TGTGCCAGCAGCGGACATACAGGGGGGAACACAGATACGCAGTATTTT.

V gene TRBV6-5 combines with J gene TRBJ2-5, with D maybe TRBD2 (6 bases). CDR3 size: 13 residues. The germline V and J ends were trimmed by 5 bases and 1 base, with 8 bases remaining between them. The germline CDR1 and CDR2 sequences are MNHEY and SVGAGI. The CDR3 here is CASSRGSQETQYF. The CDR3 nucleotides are TGTGCCAGCAGTCGGGGGTCCCAAGAGACCCAGTACTTC.

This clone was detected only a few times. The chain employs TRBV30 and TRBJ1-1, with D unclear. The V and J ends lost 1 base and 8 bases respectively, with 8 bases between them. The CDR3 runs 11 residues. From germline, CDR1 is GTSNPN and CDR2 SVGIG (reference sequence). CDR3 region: CAWSGEDEAFF. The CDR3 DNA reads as TGTGCCTGGAGTGGGGAGGACGAAGCTTTCTTT.

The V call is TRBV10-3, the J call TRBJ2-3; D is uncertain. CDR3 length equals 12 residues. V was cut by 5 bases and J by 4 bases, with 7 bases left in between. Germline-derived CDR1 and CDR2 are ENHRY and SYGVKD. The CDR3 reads CAISSSADTQYF. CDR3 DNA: TGTGCCATCAGTTCGAGCGCAGATACGCAGTATTTT.

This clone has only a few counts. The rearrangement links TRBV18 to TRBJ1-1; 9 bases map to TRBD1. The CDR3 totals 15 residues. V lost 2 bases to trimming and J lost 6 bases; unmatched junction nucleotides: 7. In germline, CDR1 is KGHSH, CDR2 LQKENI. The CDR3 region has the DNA TGTGCCAGCTCACCAGCGGACAGGGGCCGGGCTGAAGCTTTCTTT. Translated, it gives CASSPADRGRAEAFF.

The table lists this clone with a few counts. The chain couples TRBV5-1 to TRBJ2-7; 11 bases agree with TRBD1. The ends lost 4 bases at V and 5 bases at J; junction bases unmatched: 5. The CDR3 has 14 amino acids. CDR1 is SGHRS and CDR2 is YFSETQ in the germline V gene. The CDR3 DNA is TGCGCCAGCAGCCTCCGGACAGGGGGCCACGAGCAGTACTTC. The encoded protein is CASSLRTGGHEQYF.

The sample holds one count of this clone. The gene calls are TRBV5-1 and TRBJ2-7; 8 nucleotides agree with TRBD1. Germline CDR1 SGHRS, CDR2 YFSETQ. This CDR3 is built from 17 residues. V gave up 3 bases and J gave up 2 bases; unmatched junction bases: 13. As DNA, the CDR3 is TGCGCCAGCAGCTGGACTTTTCCGGGACAGGCTGCCTACGAGCAGTACTTC. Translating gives CASSWTFPGQAAYEQYF.

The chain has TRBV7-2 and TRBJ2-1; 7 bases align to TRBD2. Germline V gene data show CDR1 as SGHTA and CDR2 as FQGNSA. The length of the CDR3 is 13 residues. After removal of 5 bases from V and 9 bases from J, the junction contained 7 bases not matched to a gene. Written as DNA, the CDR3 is TGTGCCAGCAGCCCAACAAGCGGGATTGAGCAGTTCTTC. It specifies CASSPTSGIEQFF.

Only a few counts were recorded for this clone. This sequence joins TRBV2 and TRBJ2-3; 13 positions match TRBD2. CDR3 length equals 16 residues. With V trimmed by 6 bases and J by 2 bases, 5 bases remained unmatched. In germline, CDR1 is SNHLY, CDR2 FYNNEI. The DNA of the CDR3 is TGTGCCAGCAGCTCGGGACTAGCGGGGTTCACAGATACGCAGTATTTT. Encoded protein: CASSSGLAGFTDTQYF.

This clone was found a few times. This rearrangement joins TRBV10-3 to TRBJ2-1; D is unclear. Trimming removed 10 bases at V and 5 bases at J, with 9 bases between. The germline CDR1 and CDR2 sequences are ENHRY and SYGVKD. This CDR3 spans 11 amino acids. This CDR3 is CASNSHNEQFF. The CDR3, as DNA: TGTGCCAGCAACAGTCACAATGAGCAGTTCTTC.